This record concerns one T cell receptor (beta chain) sequence. These data belong to a study of T-cell reconstitution after alpha-beta-depleted transplantation in children. Unique molecular identifiers were incorporated into the prepared TCRbeta library. TCRdb reprocessed the PCR reads with MiXCR, giving one entry per CDR3 protein. The data show 70,000 to 100,000 distinct CDR3 sequences, with over 9% seen just once and roughly 14% held by the top ten. Germline V gene lookup returns CDR1 GTSNPN and CDR2 SVGIG (reference sequence). V was clipped by 3 bases and J by 0 bases, with 9 bases between them. There are 14 residues in the CDR3.

This clonotype was obtained from a human donor who donated a stem cell graft to a child with inherited bone marrow failure. The rearrangement uses TRBV30 and TRBJ2-1, with D unresolved. This specimen consisted of PBMCs from the stem cell graft donor, obtained from the stem cell graft. DNA for the CDR3: TGTGCCTGGAGAGTGGACCACTCCTACAATGAGCAGTTCTTC. Its translation is CAWRVDHSYNEQFF.